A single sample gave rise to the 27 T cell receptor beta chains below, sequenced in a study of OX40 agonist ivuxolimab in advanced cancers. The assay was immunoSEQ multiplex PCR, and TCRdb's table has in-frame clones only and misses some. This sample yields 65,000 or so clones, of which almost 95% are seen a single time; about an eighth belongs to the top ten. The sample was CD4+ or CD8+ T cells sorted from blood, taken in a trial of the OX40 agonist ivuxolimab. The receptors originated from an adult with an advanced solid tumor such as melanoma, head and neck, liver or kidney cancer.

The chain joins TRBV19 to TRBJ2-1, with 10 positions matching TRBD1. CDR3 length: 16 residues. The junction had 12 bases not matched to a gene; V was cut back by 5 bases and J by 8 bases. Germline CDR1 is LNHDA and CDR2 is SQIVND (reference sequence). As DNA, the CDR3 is TGTGCCAGTAGTGTAGCCGGGACAGGGGTAGTGGATGAGCAGTTCTTC. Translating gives CASSVAGTGVVDEQFF. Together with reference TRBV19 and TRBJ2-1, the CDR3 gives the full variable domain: DGGITQSPKYLFRKEGQNVTLSCEQNLNHDAMYWYRQDPGQGLRLIYYSQIVNDFQKGDIAEGYSVSREKKESFPLTVTSAQKNPTAFYLCASSVAGTGVVDEQFFGPGTRLTVL.

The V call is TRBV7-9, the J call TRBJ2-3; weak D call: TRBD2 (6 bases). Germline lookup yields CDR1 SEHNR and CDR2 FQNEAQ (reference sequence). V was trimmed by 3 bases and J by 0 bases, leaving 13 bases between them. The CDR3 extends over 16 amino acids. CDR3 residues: CASSFPVGTSTDTQYF. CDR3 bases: TGTGCCAGCAGCTTTCCCGTCGGGACTAGCACAGATACGCAGTATTTT.

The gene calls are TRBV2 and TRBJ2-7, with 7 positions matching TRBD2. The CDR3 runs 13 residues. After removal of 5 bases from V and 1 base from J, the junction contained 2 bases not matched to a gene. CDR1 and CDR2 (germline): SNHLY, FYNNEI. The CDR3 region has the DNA TGTGCCAGCAGTCCTAGCGGTTCCTACGAGCAGTACTTC. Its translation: CASSPSGSYEQYF.

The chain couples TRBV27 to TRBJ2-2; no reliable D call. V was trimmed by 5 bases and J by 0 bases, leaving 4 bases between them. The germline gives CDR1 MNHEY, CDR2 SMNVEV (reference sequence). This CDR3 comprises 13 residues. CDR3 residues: CASSRTNTGELFF. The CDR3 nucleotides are TGTGCCAGCAGTCGGACGAACACCGGGGAGCTGTTTTTT.

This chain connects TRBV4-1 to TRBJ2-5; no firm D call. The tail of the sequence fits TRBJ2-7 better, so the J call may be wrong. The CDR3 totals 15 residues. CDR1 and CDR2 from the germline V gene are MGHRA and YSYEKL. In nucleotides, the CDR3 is TGCGCCAGCAGCCAATCAGCGCCAGGTACCTACGAGCAGTACTTC. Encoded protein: CASSQSAPGTYEQYF.

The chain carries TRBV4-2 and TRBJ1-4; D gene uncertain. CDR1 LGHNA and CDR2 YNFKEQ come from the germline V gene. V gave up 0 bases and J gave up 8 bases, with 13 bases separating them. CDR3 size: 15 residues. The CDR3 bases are TGTGCCAGCAGCCAAGACGAAATCTTTAGCGAAAAACTGTTTTTT. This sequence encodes CASSQDEIFSEKLFF.

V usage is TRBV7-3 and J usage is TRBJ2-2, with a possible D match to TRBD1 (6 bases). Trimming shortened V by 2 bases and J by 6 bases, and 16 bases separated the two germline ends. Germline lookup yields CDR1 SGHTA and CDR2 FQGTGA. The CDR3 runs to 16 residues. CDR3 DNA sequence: TGTGCCAGCAGCTTATGGGGGCAGGGGCTACCCGGGGAGCTGTTTTTT. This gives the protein CASSLWGQGLPGELFF.

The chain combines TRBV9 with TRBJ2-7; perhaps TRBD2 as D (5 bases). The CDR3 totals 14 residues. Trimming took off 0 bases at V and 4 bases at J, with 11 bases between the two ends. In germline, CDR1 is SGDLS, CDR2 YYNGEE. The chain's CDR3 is CASSVEGLQYEQYF. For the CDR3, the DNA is TGTGCCAGCAGCGTAGAAGGACTTCAATACGAGCAGTACTTC.

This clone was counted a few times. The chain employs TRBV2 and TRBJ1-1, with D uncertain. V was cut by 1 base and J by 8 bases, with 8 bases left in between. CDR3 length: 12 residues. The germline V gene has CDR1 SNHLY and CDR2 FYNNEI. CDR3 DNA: TGTGCCAGCAGTGAAGAGCCAGCAGAAGCTTTCTTT. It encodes CASSEEPAEAFF.

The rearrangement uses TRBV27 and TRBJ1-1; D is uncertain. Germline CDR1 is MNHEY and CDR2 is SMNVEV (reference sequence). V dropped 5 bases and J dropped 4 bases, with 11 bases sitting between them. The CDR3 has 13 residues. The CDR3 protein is CASSTLGSTEAFF. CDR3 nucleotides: TGTGCCAGCAGTACCCTTGGGTCCACTGAAGCTTTCTTT.

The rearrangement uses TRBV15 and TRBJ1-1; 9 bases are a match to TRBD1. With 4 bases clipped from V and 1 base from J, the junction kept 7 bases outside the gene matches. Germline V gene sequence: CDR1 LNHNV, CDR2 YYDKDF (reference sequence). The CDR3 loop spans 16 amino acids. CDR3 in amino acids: CATSNRDRESNTEAFF. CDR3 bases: TGTGCCACCAGCAATCGGGACAGGGAATCGAACACTGAAGCTTTCTTT.

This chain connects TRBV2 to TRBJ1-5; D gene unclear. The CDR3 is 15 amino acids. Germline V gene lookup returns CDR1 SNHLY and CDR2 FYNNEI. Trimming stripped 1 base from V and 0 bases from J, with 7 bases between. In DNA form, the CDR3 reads TGTGCCAGCAGTGAAGGCGTTTATAGCAATCAGCCCCAGCATTTT. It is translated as CASSEGVYSNQPQHF.

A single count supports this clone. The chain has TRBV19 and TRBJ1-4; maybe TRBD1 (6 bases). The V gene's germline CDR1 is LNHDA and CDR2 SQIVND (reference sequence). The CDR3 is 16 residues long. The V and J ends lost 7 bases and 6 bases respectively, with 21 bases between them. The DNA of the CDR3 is TGTGCCAGTAAGTGGGAAGACAGGTACACGGATGAAAAACTGTTTTTT. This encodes CASKWEDRYTDEKLFF.

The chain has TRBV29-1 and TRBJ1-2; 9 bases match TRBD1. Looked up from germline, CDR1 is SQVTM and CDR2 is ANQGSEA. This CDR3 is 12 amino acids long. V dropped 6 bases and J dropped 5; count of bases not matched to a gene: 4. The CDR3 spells CSVPGQGYGYTF. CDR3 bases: TGCAGCGTGCCTGGACAGGGGTATGGCTACACCTTC.

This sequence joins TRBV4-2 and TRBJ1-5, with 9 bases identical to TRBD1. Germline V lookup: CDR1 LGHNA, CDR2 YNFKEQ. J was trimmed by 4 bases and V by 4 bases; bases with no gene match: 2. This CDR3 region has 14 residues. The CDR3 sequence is CASSPGQGNQPQHF. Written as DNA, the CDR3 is TGTGCCAGCAGCCCGGGACAGGGTAATCAGCCCCAGCATTTT.

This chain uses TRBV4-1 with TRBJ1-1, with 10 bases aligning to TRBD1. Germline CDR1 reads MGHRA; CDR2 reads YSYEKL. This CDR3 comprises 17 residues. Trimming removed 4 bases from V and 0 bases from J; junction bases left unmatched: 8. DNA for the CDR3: TGCGCCAGCAGCCCAACGGGACAGGGGACGTTGAACACTGAAGCTTTCTTT. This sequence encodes CASSPTGQGTLNTEAFF.

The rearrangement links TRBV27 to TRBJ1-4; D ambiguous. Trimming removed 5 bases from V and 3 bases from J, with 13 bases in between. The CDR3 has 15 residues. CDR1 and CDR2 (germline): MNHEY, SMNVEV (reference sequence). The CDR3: CASSDSGWANEKLFF. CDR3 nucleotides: TGTGCCAGCAGTGATAGTGGGTGGGCTAATGAAAAACTGTTTTTT.

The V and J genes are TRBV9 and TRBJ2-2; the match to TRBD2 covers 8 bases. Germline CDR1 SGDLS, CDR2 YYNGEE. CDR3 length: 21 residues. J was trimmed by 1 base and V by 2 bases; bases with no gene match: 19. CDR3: CASSVPIDSGEQPKNTGELFF. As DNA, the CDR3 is TGTGCCAGCAGCGTCCCCATCGATAGCGGGGAACAACCCAAGAACACCGGGGAGCTGTTTTTT.

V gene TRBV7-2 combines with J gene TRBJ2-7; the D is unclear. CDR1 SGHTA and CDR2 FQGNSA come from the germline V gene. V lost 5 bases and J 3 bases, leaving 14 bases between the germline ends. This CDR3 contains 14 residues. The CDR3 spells CASSGHSLGYEQYF. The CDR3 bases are TGTGCCAGCAGCGGCCACAGCCTTGGCTACGAGCAGTACTTC.

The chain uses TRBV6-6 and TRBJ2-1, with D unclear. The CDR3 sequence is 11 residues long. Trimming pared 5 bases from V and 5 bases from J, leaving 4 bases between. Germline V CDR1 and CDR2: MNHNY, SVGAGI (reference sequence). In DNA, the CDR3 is TGTGCCAGCAGTCGAAACAATGAGCAGTTCTTC. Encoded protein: CASSRNNEQFF.

The CDR3, as DNA: TGCGCCAGCAGCGCCTGGACAGGGAACACTGAAGCTTTCTTT. Residues: CASSAWTGNTEAFF. The chain links TRBV5-1 to TRBJ1-1; TRBD1 aligns across 7 bases. The germline V gene encodes CDR1 SGHRS and CDR2 YFSETQ. With V trimmed by 4 bases and J by 1 base, 4 bases remained unmatched. This CDR3 has 14 amino acids.

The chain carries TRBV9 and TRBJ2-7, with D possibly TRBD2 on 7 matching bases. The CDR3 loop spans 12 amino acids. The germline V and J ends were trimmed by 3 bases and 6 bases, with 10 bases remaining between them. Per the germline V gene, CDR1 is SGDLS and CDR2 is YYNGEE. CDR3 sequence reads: CASSEGGLEQYF. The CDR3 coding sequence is TGTGCCAGCAGCGAGGGGGGGCTCGAGCAGTACTTC.

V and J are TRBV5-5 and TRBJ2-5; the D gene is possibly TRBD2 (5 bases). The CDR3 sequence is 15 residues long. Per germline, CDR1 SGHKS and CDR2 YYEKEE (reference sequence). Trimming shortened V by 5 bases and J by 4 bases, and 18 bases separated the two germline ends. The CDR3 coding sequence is TGTGCCAGCAGTCCCGGGGAAGCGCTCGGAGAGACCCAGTACTTC. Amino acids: CASSPGEALGETQYF. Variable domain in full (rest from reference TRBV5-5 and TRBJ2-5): DAGVTQSPTHLIKTRGQQVTLRCSPISGHKSVSWYQQVLGQGPQFIFQYYEKEERGRGNFPDRFSARQFPNYSSELNVNALLLGDSALYLCASSPGEALGETQYFGPGTRLLVL.

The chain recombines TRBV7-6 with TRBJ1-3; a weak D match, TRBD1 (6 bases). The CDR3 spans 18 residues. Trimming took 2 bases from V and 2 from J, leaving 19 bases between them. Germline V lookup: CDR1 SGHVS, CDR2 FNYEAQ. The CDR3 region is CASSLRPNREPPGNTIYF. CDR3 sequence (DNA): TGTGCCAGCAGCTTACGCCCCAACAGGGAACCTCCTGGAAACACCATATATTTT.

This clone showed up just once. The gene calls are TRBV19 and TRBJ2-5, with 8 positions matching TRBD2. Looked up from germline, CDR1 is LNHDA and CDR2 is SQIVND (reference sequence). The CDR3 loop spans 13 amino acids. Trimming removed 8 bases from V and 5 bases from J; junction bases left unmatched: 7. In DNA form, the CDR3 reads TGTGCCAGTCCGGGGGGGGCGAACGAGACCCAGTACTTC. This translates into CASPGGANETQYF.

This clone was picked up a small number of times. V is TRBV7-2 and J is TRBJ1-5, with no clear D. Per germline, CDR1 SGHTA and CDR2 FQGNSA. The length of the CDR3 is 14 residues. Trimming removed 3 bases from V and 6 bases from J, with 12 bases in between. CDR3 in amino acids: CASSLTEVGQPQHF. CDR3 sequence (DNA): TGTGCCAGCAGCTTGACCGAAGTTGGTCAGCCCCAGCATTTT.

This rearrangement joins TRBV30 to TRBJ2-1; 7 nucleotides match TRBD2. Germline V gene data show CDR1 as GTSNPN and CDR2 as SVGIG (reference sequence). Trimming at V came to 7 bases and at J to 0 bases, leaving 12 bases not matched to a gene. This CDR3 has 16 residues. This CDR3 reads CASEKVAGSSYNEQFF. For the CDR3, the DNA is TGTGCCTCGGAGAAAGTAGCGGGCAGCTCCTACAATGAGCAGTTCTTC.